Below, one T cell receptor beta chain is given with its context. This clonotype has a count of ten or more. Its antigen remains undetermined. One base away there is no much larger clone; base qualities are not given. Library construction relied on PCR. The listed sequencing device is Illumina HiSeq 2500. To normalize quantification of the TCRbeta repertoire, the TCR libraries were built with molecular barcoding that relied on unique molecular identifiers. TCRdb reprocessing: public reads trimmed at Q25 with fastp, clones called with MiXCR, in-frame beta chains kept. Entries that share a CDR3 protein sequence are merged under the most common genes and DNA. The sample has roughly 200,000 distinct CDR3 sequences on record, roughly a tenth of them singletons. The ten most abundant clones make up under 30% of the sample. Sample treatment or condition, as interpreted from the label and publication: allogeneic hematopoietic cell transplantation with graft depleted of TCRalphabeta T cells and CD19 B cells. The children who served as transplant recipients had been given grafts of TCRalphabeta/CD19-depleted allogeneic hematopoietic cells.

The data are from a study of T-cell reconstitution after alpha-beta-depleted transplantation in children (dated by TCRdb to between 2015 and 2016). Background on the whole study: T-cell immune reconstitution after TCRalphabeta/CD19-depleted allogeneic hematopoietic cell transplantation in children was quantitatively tracked in the study by means of TCR repertoire profiling.

The full study reports these points: The frequencies of hyperexpanded clones fell over the following months, and after one year, T-cell counts and TCRbeta diversity were mostly attributed to newly produced T cells. In some patients, the high TCRbeta diversity seen at day 60 was put down to recipient T cells and intrathymic progenitors that had survived conditioning. About two months after transplant, the apparently early recovery of alphabetaT-cell counts reportedly depended on just several hundred clones that had expanded rapidly and came from non-depleted graft cells.

Sequenced material: PBMCs, taken before TCRalphabeta/CD19-depleted stem cell transplant. The receptor's source is a child under two years old with acute myeloid leukemia, due to receive a stem cell transplant.

The sequenced DNA: TGTGCCAGCAGCCAAGAGCCTAGCGGCACCGGGGAGCTGTTTTTT. The translation is CASSQEPSGTGELFF. The rearrangement combines TRBV3-1 with TRBJ2-2; TRBD2 agrees with 7 junctional bases. Reading the germline V gene (reference sequence) gives CDR1 LGHDT and CDR2 YNNKEL. V loses 0 bases at its end and J loses 4 bases; junction bases beyond the gene matches: 2. There are 15 amino acids in the CDR3, from cysteine to phenylalanine inclusive. Only CDR3 DNA remains: 45 bases, in frame from the first base.